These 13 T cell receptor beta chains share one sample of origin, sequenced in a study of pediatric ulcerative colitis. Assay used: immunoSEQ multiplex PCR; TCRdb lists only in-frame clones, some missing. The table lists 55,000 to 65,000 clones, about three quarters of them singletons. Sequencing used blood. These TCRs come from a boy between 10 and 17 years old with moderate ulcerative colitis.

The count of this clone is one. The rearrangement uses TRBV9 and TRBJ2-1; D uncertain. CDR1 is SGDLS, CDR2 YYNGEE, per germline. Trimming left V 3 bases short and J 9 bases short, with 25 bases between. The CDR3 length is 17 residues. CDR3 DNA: TGTGCCAGCAGCGACCCAAGGAGTCAGAGTCGTTTGGGTGAGCAGTTCTTC. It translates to CASSDPRSQSRLGEQFF.

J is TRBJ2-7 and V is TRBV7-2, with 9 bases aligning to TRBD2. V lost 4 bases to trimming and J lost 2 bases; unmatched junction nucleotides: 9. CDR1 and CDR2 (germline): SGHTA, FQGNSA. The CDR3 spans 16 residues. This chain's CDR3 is CASSSTRREGTYEQYF. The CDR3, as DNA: TGTGCCAGCAGCTCGACAAGGCGGGAGGGCACCTACGAGCAGTACTTC.

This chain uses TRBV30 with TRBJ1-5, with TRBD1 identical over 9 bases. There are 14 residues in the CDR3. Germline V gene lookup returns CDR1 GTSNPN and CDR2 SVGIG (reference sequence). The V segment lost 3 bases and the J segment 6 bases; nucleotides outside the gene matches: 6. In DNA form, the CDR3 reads TGTGCCTGGAGCCCGGGACAGGGTGGTCAGCCCCAGCATTTT. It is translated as CAWSPGQGGQPQHF.

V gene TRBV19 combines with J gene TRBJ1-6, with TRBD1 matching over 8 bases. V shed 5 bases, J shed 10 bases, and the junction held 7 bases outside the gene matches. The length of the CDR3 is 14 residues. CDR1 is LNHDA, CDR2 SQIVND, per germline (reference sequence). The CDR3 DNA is TGTGCCAGTAGTTTGACAGGGGCTTACTCACCCCTCCACTTT. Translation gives CASSLTGAYSPLHF.

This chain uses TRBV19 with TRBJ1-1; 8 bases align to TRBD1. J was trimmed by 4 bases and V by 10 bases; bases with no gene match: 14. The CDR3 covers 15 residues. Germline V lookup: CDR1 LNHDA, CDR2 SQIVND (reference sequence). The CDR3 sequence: CATETGAGYFTEAFF. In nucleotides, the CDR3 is TGTGCCACCGAGACAGGGGCAGGGTACTTCACTGAAGCTTTCTTT.

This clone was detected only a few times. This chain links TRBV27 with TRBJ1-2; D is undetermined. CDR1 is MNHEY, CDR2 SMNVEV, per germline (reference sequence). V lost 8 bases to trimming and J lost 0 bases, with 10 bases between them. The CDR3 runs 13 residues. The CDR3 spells CASRGRANYGYTF. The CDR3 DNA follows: TGTGCCAGCCGTGGGAGGGCTAACTATGGCTACACCTTC.

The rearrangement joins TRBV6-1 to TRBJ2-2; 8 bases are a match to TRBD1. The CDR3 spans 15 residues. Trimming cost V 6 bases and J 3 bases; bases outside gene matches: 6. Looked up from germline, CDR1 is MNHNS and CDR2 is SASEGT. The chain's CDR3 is CASSLTGADTGELFF. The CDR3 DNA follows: TGTGCCAGCAGCCTGACAGGGGCGGACACCGGGGAGCTGTTTTTT.

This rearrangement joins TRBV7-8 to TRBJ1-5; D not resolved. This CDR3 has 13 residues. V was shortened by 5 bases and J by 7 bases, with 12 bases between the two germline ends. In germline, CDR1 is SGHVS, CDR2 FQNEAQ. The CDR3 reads CASSNRDGQPQHF. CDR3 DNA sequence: TGTGCCAGCAGCAACAGAGACGGACAGCCCCAGCATTTT.

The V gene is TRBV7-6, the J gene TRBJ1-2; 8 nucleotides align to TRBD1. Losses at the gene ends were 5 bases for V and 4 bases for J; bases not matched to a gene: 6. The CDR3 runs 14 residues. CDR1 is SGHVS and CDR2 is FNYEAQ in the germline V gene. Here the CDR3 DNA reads TGTGCCAGCAGCGCAAACAGGGGGGCCTATGGCTACACCTTC. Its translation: CASSANRGAYGYTF.

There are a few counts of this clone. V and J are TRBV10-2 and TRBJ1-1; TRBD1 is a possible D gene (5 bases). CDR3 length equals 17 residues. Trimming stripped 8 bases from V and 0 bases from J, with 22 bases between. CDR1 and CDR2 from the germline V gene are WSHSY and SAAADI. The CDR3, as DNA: TGCGCCAGCGCTCGGGGCCCCGGTGGGACCATGAACACTGAAGCTTTCTTT. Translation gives CASARGPGGTMNTEAFF.

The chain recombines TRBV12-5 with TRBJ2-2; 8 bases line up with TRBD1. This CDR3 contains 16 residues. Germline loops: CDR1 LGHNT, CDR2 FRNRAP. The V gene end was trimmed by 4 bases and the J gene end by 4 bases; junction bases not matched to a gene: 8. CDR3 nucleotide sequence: TGTGCTAGTGGTTCTATGACAGGGGCGGGCACCGGGGAGCTGTTTTTT. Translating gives CASGSMTGAGTGELFF.

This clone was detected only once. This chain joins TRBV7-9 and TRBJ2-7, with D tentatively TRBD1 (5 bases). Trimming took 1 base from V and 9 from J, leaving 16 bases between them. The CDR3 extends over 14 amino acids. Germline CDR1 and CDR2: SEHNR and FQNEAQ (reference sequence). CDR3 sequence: CASSLVGTGFSQYF. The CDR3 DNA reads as TGTGCCAGCAGCTTAGTTGGTACAGGATTTTCGCAGTACTTC.

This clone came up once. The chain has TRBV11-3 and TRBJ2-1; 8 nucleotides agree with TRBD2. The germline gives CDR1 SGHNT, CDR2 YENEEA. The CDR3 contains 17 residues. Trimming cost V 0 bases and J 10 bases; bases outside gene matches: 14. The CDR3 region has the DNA TGTGCCAGCAGCTTAGATCGAATTAGCGGGGTTGGAGGCGAGCAGTTCTTC. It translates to CASSLDRISGVGGEQFF.